This T cell receptor (beta chain) appears in the sequencing data of a study of metastatic and nonmetastatic thyroid tumors. Whole-study context: Blood and tumor or nodule tissue repertoires from malignant and benign thyroid patients were compared.

As concerns this clone: What it recognizes is unknown.

Findings and caveats of the study: When malignant thyroid tumors were compared with benign nodules, TCR beta diversity was reportedly significantly higher in the malignant tumors. This held in both blood and tumor samples.

CDR1 and CDR2 (germline): SNHLY, FYNNEI. V was cut by 4 bases and J by 0 bases, with 17 bases left in between. The length of the CDR3 is 17 residues. Patients were all untreated before their thyroid surgery. In the source study's methods: CDR3 differences across clinicopathological groups were used to build a distant-metastasis classifier for papillary thyroid cancer. TCRdb reassembled clones from the PCR reads with MiXCR. The V and J calls and clone size are TCRdb's, not the authors'. This table holds about 6,600 clones, under 45% found once. Sequences were obtained from adjacent normal tissue. The source is a female donor with papillary thyroid cancer or a benign thyroid nodule (not recorded which). Some clones in this sample may be carry-over from other donors' samples. V and J are TRBV2 and TRBJ2-3; weak D call: TRBD2 (5 bases). DNA of the CDR3: TGTGCCAGCAGTGTGCGTGGAGCGGAAATTAGCACAGATACGCAGTATTTT. Its translation: CASSVRGAEISTDTQYF.